This T cell receptor beta chain was recorded in a study of tumor and adjacent non-tumor tissue in lung cancer. Study context: Stage I to III disease affected approximately 11 men and roughly five women aged about 31 to 80. Study-wide results and limits: Normal lung showed higher cumulative top 100 clone frequency than tumor. Compared with tumor, normal lung showed significantly lower TCR diversity.

TCRbeta libraries were built with three rounds of nested PCR, modified from ARM-PCR. From the multiplex PCR reads, TCRdb called clonotypes with MiXCR, one entry per CDR3 protein. The data hold about 43,000 distinct CDR3 sequences, with 60% observed a single time. To note about this clonotype: No antigen is known for it. Relative to the germline gene, one junction end is altered; a read error may explain this.

The template was RNA from unsorted bulk tissue. More than 3 cm separated this lung sample from the edge of the tumor. The CDR3 is 15 amino acids. Germline V gene data show CDR1 as SGHRS and CDR2 as YFSETQ. The sequenced sample was distant non-tumor lung tissue. V usage is TRBV5-1 and J usage is TRBJ2-7; TRBD2 matches at 10 bases. This receptor was taken from a man aged 50 or older with non-small cell lung cancer. CDR3 nucleotide sequence: TGCGCCAGTAGCTGGACCGGGACTAGCGACCCTCGCCGGTACTTC. Translated, it gives CASSWTGTSDPRRYF.